These 26 T cell receptor beta chains came from one sample sequenced in a study of cytomegalovirus exposure and HLA in healthy donors. Primers: 60 Vbeta forward and 13 Jbeta reverse. This table comes from immunoSEQ multiplex PCR, and its TCRdb copy is limited to in-frame clones, with some not included. The listing records approximately 180,000 clones. The source material was PBMCs. These receptor sequences come from a young man in good health and CMV-seronegative.

The chain carries TRBV7-2 and TRBJ1-4, with TRBD1 as a possible D gene (6 bases). V was shortened by 5 bases and J by 4 bases, with 11 bases between the two germline ends. The CDR3 totals 14 residues. Germline lookup yields CDR1 SGHTA and CDR2 FQGNSA. CDR3 loop: CASSRTAFNEKLFF. In nucleotides, the CDR3 is TGTGCCAGCAGCCGGACAGCCTTTAATGAAAAACTGTTTTTT.

V gene TRBV11-3 combines with J gene TRBJ2-3; possibly TRBD1 for D (5 bases). Trimming took 8 bases from V and 4 from J, leaving 16 bases between them. This CDR3 contains 14 residues. Germline CDR1 reads SGHNT; CDR2 reads YENEEA. CDR3 residues: CASALSQGSDTQYF. The CDR3 nucleotides read TGTGCCAGCGCCCTCTCCCAGGGATCAGATACGCAGTATTTT.

This sequence joins TRBV5-4 and TRBJ2-1; D perhaps matches TRBD1 (5 bases). Trimming stripped 6 bases from V and 6 bases from J, with 16 bases between. CDR1 is SGHNT and CDR2 is YYREEE in the germline V gene (reference sequence). This CDR3 comprises 14 residues. CDR3 region: CASTRGWGGNEQFF. CDR3 in DNA: TGTGCCAGCACCCGAGGATGGGGCGGCAATGAGCAGTTCTTC.

J is TRBJ2-5 and V is TRBV19; D is perhaps TRBD1 (5 bases). The CDR3 is 14 residues long. Germline V gene sequence: CDR1 LNHDA, CDR2 SQIVND (reference sequence). Trimming removed 4 bases from V and 1 base from J, with 10 bases in between. Here the CDR3 reads CASSTTGFQETQYF. In DNA form, the CDR3 reads TGTGCCAGTAGTACCACAGGATTCCAAGAGACCCAGTACTTC.

This sequence joins TRBV7-3 and TRBJ2-2; 11 bases align to TRBD2. The CDR3 is 15 residues long. The germline gives CDR1 SGHTA, CDR2 FQGTGA. V gave up 5 bases and J gave up 7 bases; unmatched junction bases: 6. The CDR3 coding sequence is TGTGCCAGCAGCGAAACCGGGACTAGCGGCGGGGAGCTGTTTTTT. Translation gives CASSETGTSGGELFF.

This rearrangement joins TRBV4-3 to TRBJ1-5; D gene unclear. Per the germline V gene, CDR1 is LGHNA and CDR2 is YSLEER. Trimming shortened V by 0 bases and J by 4 bases, and 7 bases separated the two germline ends. The CDR3 sequence is 14 residues long. As DNA, the CDR3 is TGCGCCAGCAGCCAAGAGGTCTATAATCAGCCCCAGCATTTT. Protein: CASSQEVYNQPQHF.

This rearrangement joins TRBV18 to TRBJ2-5, with 10 positions matching TRBD1. The junction had 7 bases not matched to a gene; V was cut back by 0 bases and J by 6 bases. The CDR3 loop spans 16 amino acids. Germline loops: CDR1 KGHSH, CDR2 LQKENI. This CDR3 reads CASSPPRTGGVKTQYF. Here the CDR3 DNA reads TGTGCCAGCTCACCACCGCGGACAGGGGGGGTTAAGACCCAGTACTTC. The whole variable domain, remainder taken from reference TRBV18 and TRBJ2-5, is NAGVMQNPRHLVRRRGQEARLRCSPMKGHSHVYWYRQLPEEGLKFMVYLQKENIIDESGMPKERFSAEFPKEGPSILRIQQVVRGDSAAYFCASSPPRTGGVKTQYFGPGTRLLVL.

CDR3: CASSPGTTYGYTF. In DNA form, the CDR3 reads TGTGCCAGCAGCCCTGGAACTACCTATGGCTACACCTTC. The chain employs TRBV7-9 and TRBJ1-2; D not certain. Germline CDR1 is SEHNR and CDR2 is FQNEAQ (reference sequence). Trimming shortened V by 5 bases and J by 4 bases, and 11 bases separated the two germline ends. CDR3 size: 13 residues.

The DNA for the CDR3 is TGTGCCAGCAGTGTTAGCCGGGGGACCTCCTACGAGCAGTACTTC. This gives the protein CASSVSRGTSYEQYF. This sequence joins TRBV2 and TRBJ2-7; TRBD2 might be the D (6 bases). Per germline, CDR1 SNHLY and CDR2 FYNNEI. This CDR3 region has 15 residues. Deletions cut 4 bases from V and 0 bases from J, with 13 bases between.

The gene calls are TRBV19 and TRBJ1-5; D may be TRBD1 (5 bases). The CDR3 is 15 amino acids. Germline V gene lookup returns CDR1 LNHDA and CDR2 SQIVND (reference sequence). V lost 8 bases and J 6 bases, leaving 20 bases between the germline ends. In DNA form, the CDR3 reads TGTGCCAGTCTGCCTCCAGGGTGGTCGGGTCAGCCCCAGCATTTT. It translates to CASLPPGWSGQPQHF.

The V and J genes are TRBV4-1 and TRBJ1-2; the D gene is possibly TRBD1 (6 bases). V gave up 3 bases and J gave up 3 bases, with 11 bases separating them. Germline CDR1 reads MGHRA; CDR2 reads YSYEKL. This CDR3 region has 14 residues. The CDR3 DNA reads as TGCGCCAGCAGCCAGGCACAGGGAGACTATGGCTACACCTTC. This translates into CASSQAQGDYGYTF.

This chain links TRBV6-1 with TRBJ2-7; a weak D match, TRBD2 (5 bases). From germline, CDR1 is MNHNS and CDR2 SASEGT. The ends were cut back, 10 bases at V and 2 bases at J, with 15 bases in the middle. CDR3 length: 13 residues. The DNA for the CDR3 is TGTGCCACCGTAGAGGGTACCCCCTACGAGCAGTACTTC. Amino acid sequence: CATVEGTPYEQYF.

Notes on this clone: An end of the junction does not agree with germline; a read error may underlie this. This chain uses TRBV2 with TRBJ1-2, with a possible D match to TRBD1 (6 bases). The CDR3 is 13 residues long. Germline loops: CDR1 SNHLY, CDR2 FYNNEI. The chain's CDR3 is CASREGAGDGYTF. In DNA form, the CDR3 reads TGTGCCAGCAGGGAAGGGGCAGGGGATGGCTACACCTTC.

The chain recombines TRBV15 with TRBJ2-2, with D maybe TRBD1 (6 bases). The CDR3 spans 13 residues. Trimming removed 8 bases at V and 6 bases at J, with 13 bases between. Germline V gives CDR1 LNHNV, CDR2 YYDKDF (reference sequence). The CDR3 DNA reads TGTGCCACCTACGCAGGGGCGGCCGGGGAGCTGTTTTTT. Its protein product is CATYAGAAGELFF.

V gene TRBV5-6 combines with J gene TRBJ1-2; 8 nucleotides align to TRBD1. Trimming took 4 bases from V and 5 from J; bases not matched to a gene: 10. This CDR3 is built from 15 residues. Germline V lookup: CDR1 SGHDT, CDR2 YYEEEE. The CDR3 region has the DNA TGTGCCAGCAGCCCAGGCACAGGGGGAAGATATGGCTACACCTTC. Translation gives CASSPGTGGRYGYTF. Full variable domain (missing parts from reference TRBV5-6 and TRBJ1-2): DAGVTQSPTHLIKTRGQQVTLRCSPKSGHDTVSWYQQALGQGPQFIFQYYEEEERQRGNFPDRFSGHQFPNYSSELNVNALLLGDSALYLCASSPGTGGRYGYTFGSGTRLTVV.

The chain is built from TRBV2 and TRBJ2-7; possibly TRBD1 for D (6 bases). Germline V gene data show CDR1 as SNHLY and CDR2 as FYNNEI. This CDR3 has 13 amino acids. V was clipped by 6 bases and J by 2 bases, with 11 bases between them. The CDR3 bases are TGTGCCAGCAGCTACACAGGGACCTACGAGCAGTACTTC. Its protein is CASSYTGTYEQYF.

The chain has TRBV28 and TRBJ2-1; D unclear. CDR1 and CDR2 (germline): MDHEN, SYDVKM. CDR3 length: 11 residues. Trimming removed 6 bases at V and 4 bases at J, with 4 bases between. As DNA, the CDR3 is TGTGCCAGCAGCCCTTACAATGAGCAGTTCTTC. Residues: CASSPYNEQFF.

This chain uses TRBV28 with TRBJ2-1, with 10 bases fitting TRBD2. Germline-derived CDR1 and CDR2 are MDHEN and SYDVKM. The J segment lost 6 bases and the V segment lost 5 bases, leaving 7 bases of the junction unmatched. The CDR3 runs 15 residues. The CDR3 DNA follows: TGTGCCAGCAGTCAGACTAGCGGGCGGATCAATGAGCAGTTCTTC. As protein: CASSQTSGRINEQFF.

V is TRBV13 and J is TRBJ1-2; possibly TRBD1 for D (5 bases). The CDR3 sequence is 14 residues long. The germline V gene has CDR1 PRHDT and CDR2 FYEKMQ (reference sequence). Trimming stripped 0 bases from V and 3 bases from J, with 8 bases between. The CDR3 region has the DNA TGTGCCAGCAGCTTAGGACGACAGTACTATGGCTACACCTTC. Its protein is CASSLGRQYYGYTF. Variable domain in full (rest from reference TRBV13 and TRBJ1-2): AAGVIQSPRHLIKEKRETATLKCYPIPRHDTVYWYQQGPGQDPQFLISFYEKMQSDKGSIPDRFSAQQFSDYHSELNMSSLELGDSALYFCASSLGRQYYGYTFGSGTRLTVV.

The chain's CDR3 is CASSPGQGVSGYTF. CDR3 nucleotide sequence: TGTGCCAGCAGCCCTGGACAGGGGGTCTCTGGCTACACCTTC. The chain has TRBV5-4 and TRBJ1-2; 10 bases agree with TRBD1. The junction had 7 bases not matched to a gene; V was cut back by 4 bases and J by 7 bases. This CDR3 has 14 amino acids. Germline CDR1 reads SGHNT; CDR2 reads YYREEE (reference sequence).

The chain is built from TRBV5-1 and TRBJ1-2, with TRBD1 matching 9 bases. Per the germline V gene, CDR1 is SGHRS and CDR2 is YFSETQ. V dropped 3 bases and J dropped 6; count of bases not matched to a gene: 3. The CDR3 sequence is 13 residues long. As DNA, the CDR3 is TGCGCCAGCAGCTGGACAGGGGTCGATGGCTACACCTTC. Translating it yields CASSWTGVDGYTF.

The chain couples TRBV6-6 to TRBJ1-5, with D hard to call. V was clipped by 2 bases and J by 3 bases, with 11 bases between them. Germline CDR1 and CDR2: MNHNY and SVGAGI (reference sequence). The CDR3 is 15 amino acids. In DNA form, the CDR3 reads TGTGCCAGCAGTTACACCCTCCGGTACAATCAGCCCCAGCATTTT. Residues: CASSYTLRYNQPQHF.

The CDR3 DNA follows: TGTGCCTGGAGTCCCGCGGGTAGCGGGAGGAGGAACGAGCAGTACTTC. As protein: CAWSPAGSGRRNEQYF. The chain recombines TRBV30 with TRBJ2-7; 10 bases agree with TRBD2. V gave up 2 bases and J gave up 5 bases; unmatched junction bases: 12. The CDR3 length is 16 residues. The germline V gene has CDR1 GTSNPN and CDR2 SVGIG (reference sequence).

The chain joins TRBV6-1 to TRBJ2-1; 11 positions match TRBD2. V shed 0 bases, J shed 5 bases, and the junction held 6 bases outside the gene matches. Germline loops: CDR1 MNHNS, CDR2 SASEGT. CDR3 length: 17 residues. The CDR3 protein is CASSEALVAGGNNEQFF. DNA of the CDR3: TGTGCCAGCAGTGAAGCGCTGGTAGCGGGGGGGAACAATGAGCAGTTCTTC.

V usage is TRBV9 and J usage is TRBJ1-1; D gene ambiguous. CDR3 length equals 13 residues. Trimming took off 3 bases at V and 5 bases at J, with 11 bases between the two ends. Per germline, CDR1 SGDLS and CDR2 YYNGEE. The CDR3 protein is CASSAEVWTEAFF. The CDR3 DNA is TGTGCCAGCAGCGCGGAGGTATGGACTGAAGCTTTCTTT.

The chain is built from TRBV18 and TRBJ1-3, with a possible D match to TRBD1 (6 bases). V was clipped by 4 bases and J by 0 bases, with 10 bases between them. The CDR3 is 15 amino acids. Per germline, CDR1 KGHSH and CDR2 LQKENI. The CDR3 loop is CASSQQGGSGNTIYF. The CDR3 nucleotides are TGTGCCAGCTCACAACAGGGCGGCTCTGGAAACACCATATATTTT.